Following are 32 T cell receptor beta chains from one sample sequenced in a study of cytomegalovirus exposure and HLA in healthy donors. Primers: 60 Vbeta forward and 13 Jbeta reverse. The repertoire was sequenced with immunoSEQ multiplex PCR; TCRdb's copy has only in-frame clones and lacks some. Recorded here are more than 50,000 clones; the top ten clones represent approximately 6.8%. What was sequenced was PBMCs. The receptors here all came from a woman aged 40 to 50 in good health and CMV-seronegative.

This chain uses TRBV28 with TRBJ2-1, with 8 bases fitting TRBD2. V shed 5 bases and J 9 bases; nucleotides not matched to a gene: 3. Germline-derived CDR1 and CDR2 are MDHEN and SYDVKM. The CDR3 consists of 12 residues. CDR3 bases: TGTGCCAGCAGTCTAACTAGCGGTGAGCAGTTCTTC. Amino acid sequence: CASSLTSGEQFF.

This CDR3 reads CASSVAGTSGTGTGELFF. The DNA of the CDR3 is TGTGCCAGCAGCGTAGCTGGGACTAGCGGGACGGGCACCGGGGAGCTGTTTTTT. This chain connects TRBV9 to TRBJ2-2, with 13 bases lining up with TRBD2. The CDR3 extends over 18 amino acids. Germline CDR1 and CDR2: SGDLS and YYNGEE. Trimming at V came to 0 bases and at J to 4 bases, leaving 6 bases not matched to a gene.

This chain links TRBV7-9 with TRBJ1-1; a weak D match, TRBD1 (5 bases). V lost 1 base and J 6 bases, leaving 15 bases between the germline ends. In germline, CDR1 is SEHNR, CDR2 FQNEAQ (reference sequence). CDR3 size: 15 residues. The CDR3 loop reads CASSLVLGGMAEAFF. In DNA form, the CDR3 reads TGTGCCAGCAGCTTAGTCTTGGGGGGAATGGCTGAAGCTTTCTTT.

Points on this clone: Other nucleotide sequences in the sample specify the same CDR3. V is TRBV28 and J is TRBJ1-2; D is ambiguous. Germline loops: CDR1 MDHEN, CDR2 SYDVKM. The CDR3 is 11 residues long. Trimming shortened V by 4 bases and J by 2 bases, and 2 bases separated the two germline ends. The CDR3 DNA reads TGTGCCAGCAGTTCGAACTATGGCTACACCTTC. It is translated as CASSSNYGYTF.

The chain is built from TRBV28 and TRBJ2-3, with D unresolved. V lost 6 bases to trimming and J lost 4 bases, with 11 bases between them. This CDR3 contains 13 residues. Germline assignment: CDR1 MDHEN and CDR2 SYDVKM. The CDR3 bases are TGTGCCAGCAGCTCCCCCCTCTCAGATACGCAGTATTTT. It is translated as CASSSPLSDTQYF.

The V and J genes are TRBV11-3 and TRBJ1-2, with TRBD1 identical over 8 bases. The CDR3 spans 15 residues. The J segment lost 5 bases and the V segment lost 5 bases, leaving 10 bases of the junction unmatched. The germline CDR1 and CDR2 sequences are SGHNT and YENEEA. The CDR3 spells CASSQRTGWWYGYTF. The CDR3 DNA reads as TGTGCCAGCAGCCAGAGGACAGGGTGGTGGTATGGCTACACCTTC.

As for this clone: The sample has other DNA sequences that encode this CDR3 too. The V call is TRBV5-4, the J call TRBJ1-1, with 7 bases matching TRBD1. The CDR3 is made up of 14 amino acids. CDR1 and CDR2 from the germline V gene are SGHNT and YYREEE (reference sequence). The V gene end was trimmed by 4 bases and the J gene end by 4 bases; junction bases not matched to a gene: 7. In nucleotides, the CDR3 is TGTGCCAGCAGCCAAGGACAGGCAATCACTGAAGCTTTCTTT. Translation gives CASSQGQAITEAFF.

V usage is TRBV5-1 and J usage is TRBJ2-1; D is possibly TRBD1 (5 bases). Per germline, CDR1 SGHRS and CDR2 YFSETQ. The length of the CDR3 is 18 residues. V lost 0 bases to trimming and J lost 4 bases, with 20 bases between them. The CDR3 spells CASSLGFETLQAYNEQFF. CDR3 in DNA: TGCGCCAGCAGCTTGGGTTTTGAGACCCTACAGGCGTACAATGAGCAGTTCTTC.

In nucleotides, the CDR3 is TGTGCCAGCAACGGGCCAAGACAGGGAGGTGTAGAGACCCAGTACTTC. This sequence encodes CASNGPRQGGVETQYF. V is TRBV2 and J is TRBJ2-5; TRBD1 is a possible D gene (7 bases). CDR3 size: 16 residues. CDR1 SNHLY and CDR2 FYNNEI come from the germline V gene. V was cut by 7 bases and J by 4 bases, with 22 bases left in between.

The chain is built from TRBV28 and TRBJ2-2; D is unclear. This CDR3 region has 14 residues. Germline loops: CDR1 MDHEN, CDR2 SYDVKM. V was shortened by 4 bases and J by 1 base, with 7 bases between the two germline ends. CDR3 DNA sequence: TGTGCCAGCAGTTCACAGATGAACACCGGGGAGCTGTTTTTT. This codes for CASSSQMNTGELFF.

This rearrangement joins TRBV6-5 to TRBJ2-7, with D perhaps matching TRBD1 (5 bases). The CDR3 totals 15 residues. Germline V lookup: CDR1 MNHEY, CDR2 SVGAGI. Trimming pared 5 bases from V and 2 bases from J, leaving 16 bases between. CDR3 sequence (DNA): TGTGCCAGCAGTAGGACAAGGTCGTTAGCCTACGAGCAGTACTTC. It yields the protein CASSRTRSLAYEQYF.

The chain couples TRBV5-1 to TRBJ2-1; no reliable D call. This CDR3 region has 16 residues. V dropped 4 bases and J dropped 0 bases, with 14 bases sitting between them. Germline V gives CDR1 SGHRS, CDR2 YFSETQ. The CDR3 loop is CASSARAASSYNEQFF. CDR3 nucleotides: TGCGCCAGCAGCGCACGCGCTGCAAGCTCCTACAATGAGCAGTTCTTC.

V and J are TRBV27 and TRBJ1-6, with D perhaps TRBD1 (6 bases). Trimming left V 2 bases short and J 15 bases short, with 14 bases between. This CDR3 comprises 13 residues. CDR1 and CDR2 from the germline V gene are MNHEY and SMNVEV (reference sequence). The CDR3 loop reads CASSLGGSYLLHF. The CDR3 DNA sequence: TGTGCCAGCAGTTTAGGGGGCAGCTACCTCCTCCACTTT.

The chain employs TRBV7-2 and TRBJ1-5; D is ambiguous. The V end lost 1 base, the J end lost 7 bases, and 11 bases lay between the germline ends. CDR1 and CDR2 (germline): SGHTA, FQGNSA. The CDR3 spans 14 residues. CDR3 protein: CASSLEATGQPQHF. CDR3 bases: TGTGCCAGCAGCTTAGAGGCCACGGGGCAGCCCCAGCATTTT.

CDR3 nucleotides: TGTGCCAGCGCCTTATCCGTGACTAGCGTACAAGAGACCCAGTACTTC. This translates into CASALSVTSVQETQYF. The rearrangement joins TRBV7-9 to TRBJ2-5, with 8 bases that match TRBD2. The CDR3 sequence is 16 residues long. J was trimmed by 2 bases and V by 8 bases; bases with no gene match: 13. CDR1 is SEHNR and CDR2 is FQNEAQ in the germline V gene (reference sequence).

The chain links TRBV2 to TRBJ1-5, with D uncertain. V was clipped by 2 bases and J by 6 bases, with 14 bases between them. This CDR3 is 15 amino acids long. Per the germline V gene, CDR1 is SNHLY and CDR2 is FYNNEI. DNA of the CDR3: TGTGCCAGCAGTGAACTGCGGGGTGGGAGTCAGCCCCAGCATTTT. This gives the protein CASSELRGGSQPQHF. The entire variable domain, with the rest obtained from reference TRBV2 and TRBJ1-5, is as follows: EPEVTQTPSHQVTQMGQEVILRCVPISNHLYFYWYRQILGQKVEFLVSFYNNEISEKSEIFDDQFSVERPDGSNFTLKIRSTKLEDSAMYFCASSELRGGSQPQHFGDGTRLSIL.

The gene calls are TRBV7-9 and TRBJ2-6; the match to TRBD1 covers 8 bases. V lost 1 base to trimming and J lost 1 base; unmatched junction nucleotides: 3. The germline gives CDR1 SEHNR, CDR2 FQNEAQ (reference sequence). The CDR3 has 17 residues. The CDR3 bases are TGTGCCAGCAGCTTAGGGCAGGGGGCATCTGGGGCCAACGTCCTGACTTTC. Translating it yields CASSLGQGASGANVLTF.

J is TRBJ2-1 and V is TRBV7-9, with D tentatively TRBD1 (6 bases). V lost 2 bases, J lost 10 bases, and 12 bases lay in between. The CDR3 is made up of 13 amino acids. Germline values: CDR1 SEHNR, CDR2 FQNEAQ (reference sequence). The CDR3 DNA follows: TGTGCCAGCAGCTTAAAGGGGGTCAAAGAGCAGTTCTTC. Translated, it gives CASSLKGVKEQFF.

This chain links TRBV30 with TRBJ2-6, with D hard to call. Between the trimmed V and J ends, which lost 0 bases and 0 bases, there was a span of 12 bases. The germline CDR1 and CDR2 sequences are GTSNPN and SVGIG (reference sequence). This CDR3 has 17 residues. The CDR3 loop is CAWSVNLFSSGANVLTF. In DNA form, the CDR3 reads TGTGCCTGGAGTGTAAATTTATTCAGCTCTGGGGCCAACGTCCTGACTTTC. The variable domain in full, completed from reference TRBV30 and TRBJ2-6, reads SQTIHQWPATLVQPVGSPLSLECTVEGTSNPNLYWYRQAAGRGLQLLFYSVGIGQISSEVPQNLSASRPQDRQFILSSKKLLLSDSGFYLCAWSVNLFSSGANVLTFGAGSRLTVL.

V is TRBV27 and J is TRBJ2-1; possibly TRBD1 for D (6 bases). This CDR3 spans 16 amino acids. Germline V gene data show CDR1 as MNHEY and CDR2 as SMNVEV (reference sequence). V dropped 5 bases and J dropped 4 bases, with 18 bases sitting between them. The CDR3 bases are TGTGCCAGCAGTCCAAGACAGGACGCAGAGTACAATGAGCAGTTCTTC. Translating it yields CASSPRQDAEYNEQFF.

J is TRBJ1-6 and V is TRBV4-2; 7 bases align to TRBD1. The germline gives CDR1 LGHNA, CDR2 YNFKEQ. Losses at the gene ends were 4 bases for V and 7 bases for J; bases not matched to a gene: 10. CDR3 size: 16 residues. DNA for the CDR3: TGTGCCAGCAGCCCTACACCAGGGACAGCAAATTCACCCCTCCACTTT. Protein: CASSPTPGTANSPLHF.

The CDR3 loop is CATSRDRGSSGEKLFF. In nucleotides, the CDR3 is TGTGCCACCAGCAGAGATAGAGGGTCGTCGGGTGAAAAACTGTTTTTT. V is TRBV15 and J is TRBJ1-4; D ambiguous. V was pared by 0 bases and J by 7 bases, with 15 bases between. Germline assignment: CDR1 LNHNV and CDR2 YYDKDF (reference sequence). The CDR3 runs 16 residues.

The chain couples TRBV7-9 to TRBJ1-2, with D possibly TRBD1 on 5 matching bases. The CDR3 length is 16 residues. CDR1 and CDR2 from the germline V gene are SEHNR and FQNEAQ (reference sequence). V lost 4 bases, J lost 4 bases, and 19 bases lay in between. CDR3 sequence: CASSSNRGGSSYGYTF. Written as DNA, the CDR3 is TGTGCCAGCAGCTCCAACCGGGGGGGTAGTAGCTATGGCTACACCTTC.

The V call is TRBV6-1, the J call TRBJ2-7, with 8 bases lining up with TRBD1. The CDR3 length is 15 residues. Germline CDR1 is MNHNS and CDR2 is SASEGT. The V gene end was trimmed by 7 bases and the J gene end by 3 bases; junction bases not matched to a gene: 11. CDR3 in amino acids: CASMPVDRGDYEQYF. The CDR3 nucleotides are TGTGCCAGCATGCCGGTAGACAGGGGCGACTACGAGCAGTACTTC.

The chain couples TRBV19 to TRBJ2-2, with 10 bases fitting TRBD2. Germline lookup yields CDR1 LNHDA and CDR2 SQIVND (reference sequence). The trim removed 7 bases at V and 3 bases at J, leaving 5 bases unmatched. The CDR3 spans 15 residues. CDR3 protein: CASIALAGDTGELFF. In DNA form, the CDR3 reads TGTGCCAGTATCGCCCTAGCGGGAGACACCGGGGAGCTGTTTTTT.

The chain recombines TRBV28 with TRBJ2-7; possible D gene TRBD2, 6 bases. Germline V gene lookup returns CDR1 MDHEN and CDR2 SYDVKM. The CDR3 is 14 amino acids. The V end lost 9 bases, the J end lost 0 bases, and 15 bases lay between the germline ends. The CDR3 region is CASGAGGLSYEQYF. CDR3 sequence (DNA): TGTGCCAGTGGAGCGGGTGGCCTCTCCTACGAGCAGTACTTC.

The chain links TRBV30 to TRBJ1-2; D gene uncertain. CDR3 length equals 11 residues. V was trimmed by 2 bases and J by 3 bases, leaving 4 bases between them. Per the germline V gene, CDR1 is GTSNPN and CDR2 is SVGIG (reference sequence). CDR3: CAWSPDYGYTF. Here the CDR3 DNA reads TGTGCCTGGAGTCCCGACTATGGCTACACCTTC.

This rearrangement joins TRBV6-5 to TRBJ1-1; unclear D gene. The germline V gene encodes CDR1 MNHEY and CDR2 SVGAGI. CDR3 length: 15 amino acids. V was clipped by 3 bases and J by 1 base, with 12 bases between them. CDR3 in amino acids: CASSYSTTSNTEAFF. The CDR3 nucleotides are TGTGCCAGCAGTTATTCCACGACTTCGAACACTGAAGCTTTCTTT.

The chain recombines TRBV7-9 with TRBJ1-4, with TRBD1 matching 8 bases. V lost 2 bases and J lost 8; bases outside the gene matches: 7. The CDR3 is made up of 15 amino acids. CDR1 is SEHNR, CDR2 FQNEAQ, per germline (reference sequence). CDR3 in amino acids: CASSLQSGGLEKLFF. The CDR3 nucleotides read TGTGCCAGCAGCTTACAGTCAGGGGGCTTGGAAAAACTGTTTTTT. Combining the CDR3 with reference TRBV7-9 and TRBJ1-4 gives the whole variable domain DTGVSQNPRHKITKRGQNVTFRCDPISEHNRLYWYRQTLGQGPEFLTYFQNEAQLEKSRLLSDRFSAERPKGSFSTLEIQRTEQGDSAMYLCASSLQSGGLEKLFFGSGTQLSVL.

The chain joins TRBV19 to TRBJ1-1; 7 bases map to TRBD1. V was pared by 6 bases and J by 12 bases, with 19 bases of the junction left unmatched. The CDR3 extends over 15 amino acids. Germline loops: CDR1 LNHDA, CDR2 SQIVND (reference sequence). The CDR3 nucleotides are TGTGCCAGTAGCTTCTCCGGGACAGATGGGAGAGGAACTTTCTTT. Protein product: CASSFSGTDGRGTFF.

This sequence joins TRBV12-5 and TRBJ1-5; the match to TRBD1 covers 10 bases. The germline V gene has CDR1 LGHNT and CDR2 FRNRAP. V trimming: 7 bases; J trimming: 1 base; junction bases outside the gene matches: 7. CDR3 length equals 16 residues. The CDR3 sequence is CASALDRGLSNQPQHF. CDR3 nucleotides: TGTGCTAGTGCCCTGGACAGGGGGTTAAGCAATCAGCCCCAGCATTTT.

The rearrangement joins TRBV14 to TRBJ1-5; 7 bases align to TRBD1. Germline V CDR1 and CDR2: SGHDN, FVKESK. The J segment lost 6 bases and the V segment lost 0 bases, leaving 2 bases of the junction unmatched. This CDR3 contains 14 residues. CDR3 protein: CASSQDAGGQPQHF. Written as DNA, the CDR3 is TGTGCCAGCAGCCAAGATGCAGGGGGTCAGCCCCAGCATTTT.